The clone carrying this T cell receptor (beta chain) came up a few times. What it binds is not known. These data are taken from a study of T-cell memory formation after mild COVID-19. Study-wide points: There were some responding clones in pre-infection memory, which suggested that cross-reactive memory had joined. The second-wave clones peaking on day 37 were not confirmed as SARS-CoV-2-specific.

One entry per CDR3 protein, called by TCRdb with MiXCR from the 5' RACE reads. The table lists hundreds of thousands of distinct CDR3 sequences, more than 20% of them singletons. From germline, CDR1 is SGHRS and CDR2 YFSETQ. Unmatched junction bases numbered 4, after V lost 4 bases and J lost 0 bases. The CDR3 runs to 15 residues. The specimen was PBMCs or a T cell subset sorted from them (not recorded which). This chain joins TRBV5-1 and TRBJ1-5; 7 positions match TRBD1. This TCR came from an adult woman who had mild COVID-19 (a few samples of this study predate the infection). Cell type and time point are not known. CDR3 protein: CASSPGTVSNQPQHF. The CDR3 region has the DNA TGCGCCAGCAGCCCCGGGACAGTTAGCAATCAGCCCCAGCATTTT.